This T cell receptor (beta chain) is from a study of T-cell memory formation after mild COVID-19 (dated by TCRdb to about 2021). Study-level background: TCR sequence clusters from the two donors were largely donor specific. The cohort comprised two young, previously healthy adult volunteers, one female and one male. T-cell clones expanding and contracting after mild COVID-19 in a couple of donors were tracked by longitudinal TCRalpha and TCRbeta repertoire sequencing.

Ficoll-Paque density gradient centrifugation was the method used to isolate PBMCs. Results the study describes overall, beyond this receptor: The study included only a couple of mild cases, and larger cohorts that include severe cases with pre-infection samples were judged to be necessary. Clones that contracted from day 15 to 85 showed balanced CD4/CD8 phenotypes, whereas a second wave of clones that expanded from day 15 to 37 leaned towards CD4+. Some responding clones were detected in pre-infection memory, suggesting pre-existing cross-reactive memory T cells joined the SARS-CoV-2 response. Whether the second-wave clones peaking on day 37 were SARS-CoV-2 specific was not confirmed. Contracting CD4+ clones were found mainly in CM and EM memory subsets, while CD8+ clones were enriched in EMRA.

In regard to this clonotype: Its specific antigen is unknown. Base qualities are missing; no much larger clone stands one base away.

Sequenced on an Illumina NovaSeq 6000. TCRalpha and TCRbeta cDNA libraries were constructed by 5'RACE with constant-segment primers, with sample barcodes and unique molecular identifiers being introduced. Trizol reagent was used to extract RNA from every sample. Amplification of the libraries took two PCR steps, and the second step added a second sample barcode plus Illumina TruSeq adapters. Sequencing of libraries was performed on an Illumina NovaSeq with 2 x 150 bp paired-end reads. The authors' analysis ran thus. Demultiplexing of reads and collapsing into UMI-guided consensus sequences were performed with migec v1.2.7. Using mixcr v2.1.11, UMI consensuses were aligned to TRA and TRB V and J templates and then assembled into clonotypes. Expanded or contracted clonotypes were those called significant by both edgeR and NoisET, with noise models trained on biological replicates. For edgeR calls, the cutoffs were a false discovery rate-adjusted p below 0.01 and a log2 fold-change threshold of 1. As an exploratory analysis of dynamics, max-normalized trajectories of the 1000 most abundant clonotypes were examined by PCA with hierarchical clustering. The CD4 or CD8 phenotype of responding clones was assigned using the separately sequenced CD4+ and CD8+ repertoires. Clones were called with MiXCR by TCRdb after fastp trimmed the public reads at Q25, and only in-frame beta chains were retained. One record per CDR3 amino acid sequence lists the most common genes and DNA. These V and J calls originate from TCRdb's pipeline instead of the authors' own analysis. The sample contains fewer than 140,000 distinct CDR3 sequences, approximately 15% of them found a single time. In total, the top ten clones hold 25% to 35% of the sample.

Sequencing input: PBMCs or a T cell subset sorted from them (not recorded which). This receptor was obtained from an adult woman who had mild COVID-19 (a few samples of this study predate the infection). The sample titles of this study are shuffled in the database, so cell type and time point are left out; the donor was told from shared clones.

The CDR3 protein: CASSQDWAGVPYGYTF. The nucleotide sequence is given as TGCGCCAGCAGCCAAGATTGGGCAGGAGTACCTTATGGCTACACCTTC. This chain is built from TRBV4-1 and TRBJ1-2, with the D gene not clear enough to name. V sheds 0 bases and J sheds 5 bases, leaving 16 bases between their ends. According to the germline V gene, CDR1 reads MGHRA and CDR2 reads YSYEKL. CDR3 length: 16 amino acids, cysteine to phenylalanine. Only CDR3 DNA is held: 48 bases, read in frame from base 1.